This T cell receptor beta chain is drawn from a study of cytomegalovirus exposure and HLA in healthy donors. The CDR3 has 17 residues. Vbeta (60) and Jbeta (13) primers were used in the PCR. Clones were sequenced by immunoSEQ multiplex PCR, and TCRdb holds only the in-frame ones, with some missing. The data show approximately 180,000 clones, about 80% seen once. The sequenced material came from PBMCs. The gene calls are TRBV7-5 and TRBJ2-2; the table's D call of TRBD1 was not tested on the DNA. TRBV7-5 is shown as a pseudogene. The source of this sequence is a woman aged 25 to 39 in good health and CMV-seronegative. The CDR3 here is CVRSFLRQGEDTGELFF. DNA of the CDR3: TGTGTCAGAAGCTTTCTACGACAGGGAGAAGACACCGGGGAGCTGTTTTTT.